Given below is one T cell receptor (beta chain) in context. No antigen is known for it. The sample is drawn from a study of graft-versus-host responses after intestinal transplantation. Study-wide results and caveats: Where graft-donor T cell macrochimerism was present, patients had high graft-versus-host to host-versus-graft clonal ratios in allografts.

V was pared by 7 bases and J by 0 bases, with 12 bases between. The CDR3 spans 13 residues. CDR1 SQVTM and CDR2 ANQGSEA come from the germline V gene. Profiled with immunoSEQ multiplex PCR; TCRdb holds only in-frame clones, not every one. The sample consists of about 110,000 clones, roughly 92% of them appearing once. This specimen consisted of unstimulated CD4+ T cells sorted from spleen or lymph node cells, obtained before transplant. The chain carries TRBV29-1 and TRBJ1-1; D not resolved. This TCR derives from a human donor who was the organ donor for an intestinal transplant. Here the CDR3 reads CSARFNLNTEAFF. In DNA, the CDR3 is TGCAGCGCCAGATTCAACTTGAACACTGAAGCTTTCTTT.